These 18 T cell receptor beta chains came from one sample sequenced in a study of graft-versus-host responses after intestinal transplantation. Clones were read by immunoSEQ multiplex PCR, and TCRdb kept only the in-frame ones, dropping some. Among 65,000 to 85,000 clones listed, just under 95% were seen once. Specimen: bone marrow, collected around 720 days after intestinal transplantation. The origin of the receptors is a human patient who received an intestinal transplant, so some T cells may come from the graft donor.

The V call is TRBV19, the J call TRBJ2-7; 8 bases fit TRBD1. The CDR3 is 14 residues long. The V gene end was trimmed by 4 bases and the J gene end by 3 bases; junction bases not matched to a gene: 5. Germline CDR1 reads LNHDA; CDR2 reads SQIVND (reference sequence). CDR3 amino acids: CASSKQGVRYEQYF. The CDR3 nucleotides read TGTGCCAGTAGTAAACAGGGGGTCCGCTACGAGCAGTACTTC.

This chain uses TRBV5-1 with TRBJ2-1, with D hard to call. Germline CDR1 reads SGHRS; CDR2 reads YFSETQ. The CDR3 totals 12 residues. Trimming left V 0 bases short and J 10 bases short, with 8 bases between. Here the CDR3 reads CASSLDRWEQFF. CDR3 in DNA: TGCGCCAGCAGCTTGGATAGGTGGGAGCAGTTCTTC.

This sequence joins TRBV7-6 and TRBJ2-5, with D uncertain. V lost 5 bases and J 1 base, leaving 11 bases between the germline ends. Germline V gene lookup returns CDR1 SGHVS and CDR2 FNYEAQ. This CDR3 region has 14 residues. In nucleotides, the CDR3 is TGTGCCAGCAGCAACCCAACGCCCCAAGAGACCCAGTACTTC. It specifies CASSNPTPQETQYF.

The chain carries TRBV7-9 and TRBJ2-5; D is ambiguous. Germline CDR1 SEHNR, CDR2 FQNEAQ (reference sequence). The CDR3 is made up of 14 amino acids. The V end lost 6 bases, the J end lost 0 bases, and 11 bases lay between the germline ends. The CDR3 region is CASRFVSYQETQYF. The CDR3 DNA is TGTGCCAGCAGGTTCGTCTCGTACCAAGAGACCCAGTACTTC.

The chain recombines TRBV4-2 with TRBJ2-6; D remains ambiguous. This CDR3 region has 16 residues. V was trimmed by 4 bases and J by 4 bases, leaving 14 bases between them. The germline gives CDR1 LGHNA, CDR2 YNFKEQ. CDR3 in amino acids: CASSPITRIGANVLTF. CDR3 bases: TGTGCCAGCAGCCCGATCACCCGCATCGGGGCCAACGTCCTGACTTTC.

The genes are TRBV25-1 and TRBJ2-2; D is undetermined. V was trimmed by 4 bases and J by 8 bases, leaving 8 bases between them. This CDR3 is built from 12 residues. The germline V gene has CDR1 MGHDK and CDR2 SYGVNS. This CDR3 reads CASSVLTGELFF. The CDR3 DNA is TGTGCCAGCAGTGTCCTGACTGGGGAGCTGTTTTTT.

The chain is built from TRBV11-2 and TRBJ2-7, with D uncertain. The V end lost 1 base, the J end lost 5 bases, and 15 bases lay between the germline ends. The CDR3 is 15 amino acids. Germline values: CDR1 SGHAT, CDR2 FQNNGV. The CDR3 region has the DNA TGTGCCAGCAGCTTAGGCCCGAATATTAGGGACGAGCAGTACTTC. Translating it yields CASSLGPNIRDEQYF.

The CDR3 DNA follows: TGTGCCAGCAGCTTAGGGGGACTGTTAGGCTACACCTTC. Its translation: CASSLGGLLGYTF. The chain recombines TRBV7-9 with TRBJ1-2; D may be TRBD1 (5 bases). CDR1 is SEHNR, CDR2 FQNEAQ, per germline (reference sequence). The CDR3 extends over 13 amino acids. The ends were cut back, 1 base at V and 8 bases at J, with 11 bases in the middle.

This rearrangement joins TRBV19 to TRBJ2-5; D remains unclear. Trimming removed 4 bases at V and 2 bases at J, with 8 bases between. Germline values: CDR1 LNHDA, CDR2 SQIVND (reference sequence). CDR3 length equals 13 residues. The CDR3 loop reads CASSTSFQETQYF. The CDR3 DNA sequence: TGTGCCAGTAGTACTTCTTTTCAAGAGACCCAGTACTTC.

This rearrangement joins TRBV19 to TRBJ2-7, with 9 positions matching TRBD2. The CDR3 runs 18 residues. The junction had 18 bases not matched to a gene; V was cut back by 5 bases and J by 4 bases. Germline V gene lookup returns CDR1 LNHDA and CDR2 SQIVND (reference sequence). In DNA, the CDR3 is TGTGCCAGTAGTTCCCAGCTGGCAGCGGGAGGTATTACTTACGAGCAGTACTTC. It is translated as CASSSQLAAGGITYEQYF.

The CDR3 loop reads CASSGGDEQYF. The DNA for the CDR3 is TGTGCCAGCAGTGGAGGGGACGAGCAGTACTTC. The chain combines TRBV28 with TRBJ2-7; D perhaps matches TRBD2 (6 bases). Germline V lookup: CDR1 MDHEN, CDR2 SYDVKM. The CDR3 is 11 amino acids. Trimming removed 5 bases at V and 5 bases at J, with 7 bases between.

The chain's CDR3 is CASSLASGTGTDTQYF. DNA for the CDR3: TGTGCCAGCAGCTTAGCCTCCGGGACAGGCACAGATACGCAGTATTTT. V usage is TRBV7-9 and J usage is TRBJ2-3, with TRBD1 identical over 7 bases. Germline V lookup: CDR1 SEHNR, CDR2 FQNEAQ (reference sequence). Losses at the gene ends were 0 bases for V and 1 base for J; bases not matched to a gene: 4. CDR3 length: 16 amino acids.

This rearrangement joins TRBV29-1 to TRBJ2-7; 12 nucleotides match TRBD2. This CDR3 region has 15 residues. Germline CDR1 and CDR2: SQVTM and ANQGSEA. The trim removed 3 bases at V and 5 bases at J, leaving 8 bases unmatched. The CDR3 spells CSVDSLAGGPDEQYF. The CDR3 DNA reads as TGCAGCGTTGACTCGCTAGCGGGAGGGCCGGACGAGCAGTACTTC.

V gene TRBV5-1 combines with J gene TRBJ2-1; the D gene is possibly TRBD1 (6 bases). V was trimmed by 4 bases and J by 3 bases, leaving 14 bases between them. CDR1 and CDR2 (germline): SGHRS, YFSETQ. The CDR3 has 15 residues. DNA for the CDR3: TGCGCCAGCAGCCTGGGTTCAGGGGACTACAATGAGCAGTTCTTC. This gives the protein CASSLGSGDYNEQFF.

This chain joins TRBV7-9 and TRBJ1-1, with 8 bases lining up with TRBD1. CDR3 length: 14 amino acids. In germline, CDR1 is SEHNR, CDR2 FQNEAQ (reference sequence). The trim removed 6 bases at V and 2 bases at J, leaving 5 bases unmatched. The DNA of the CDR3 is TGTGCCAGCAGGACCGGGACAGGTAACACTGAAGCTTTCTTT. Translating it yields CASRTGTGNTEAFF.

In nucleotides, the CDR3 is TGTGCCAGTCACCGGGACACCGACAATGAGCAGTTCTTC. This translates into CASHRDTDNEQFF. J is TRBJ2-1 and V is TRBV14, with D perhaps TRBD1 (6 bases). This CDR3 contains 13 residues. In germline, CDR1 is SGHDN, CDR2 FVKESK. V gave up 9 bases and J gave up 5 bases, with 14 bases separating them.

The chain links TRBV7-3 to TRBJ2-1; no firm D call. V was pared by 6 bases and J by 0 bases, with 12 bases between. The CDR3 length is 15 residues. Germline CDR1 SGHTA, CDR2 FQGTGA. DNA for the CDR3: TGTGCCAGCAGTACGTCCATGAGCTCCTACAATGAGCAGTTCTTC. Translation gives CASSTSMSSYNEQFF.

The V call is TRBV15, the J call TRBJ2-1; D possibly uses TRBD1 or TRBD2 (6 bases each). Trimming took off 4 bases at V and 3 bases at J, with 13 bases between the two ends. The germline V gene has CDR1 LNHNV and CDR2 YYDKDF (reference sequence). The CDR3 runs 15 residues. CDR3 protein: CATSTAGQSYNEQFF. In DNA, the CDR3 is TGTGCCACCAGCACTGCGGGACAAAGCTACAATGAGCAGTTCTTC.